The T cell receptor (beta chain) under discussion was sequenced for a study of CD8 T cells in ankylosing spondylitis. Germline V lookup: CDR1 MNHEY, CDR2 SMNVEV (reference sequence). The CDR3 runs to 14 residues. V was pared by 4 bases and J by 16 bases, with 23 bases between. This clonotype was detected only a few times. Its antigen is still unknown. Study-level findings and limits: Reports of some motif variants in reactive arthritis synovial fluid and blood predate this one.

TCRdb re-analysed the 5' RACE reads in MiXCR, keeping a single row per CDR3 protein. Here the sample spans about 200,000 distinct CDR3 sequences, 9.5% to 15% being singletons. The source is a male donor with ankylosing spondylitis or in good health (not recorded which). This rearrangement joins TRBV27 to TRBJ2-1; D call uncertain. Sequenced sample: blood, either unsorted or a sorted T cell fraction (not recorded which). DNA for the CDR3: TGTGCCAGCAGTTCCTTGACATCCACGTATCCTTCTTTCTTC. Protein sequence: CASSSLTSTYPSFF.